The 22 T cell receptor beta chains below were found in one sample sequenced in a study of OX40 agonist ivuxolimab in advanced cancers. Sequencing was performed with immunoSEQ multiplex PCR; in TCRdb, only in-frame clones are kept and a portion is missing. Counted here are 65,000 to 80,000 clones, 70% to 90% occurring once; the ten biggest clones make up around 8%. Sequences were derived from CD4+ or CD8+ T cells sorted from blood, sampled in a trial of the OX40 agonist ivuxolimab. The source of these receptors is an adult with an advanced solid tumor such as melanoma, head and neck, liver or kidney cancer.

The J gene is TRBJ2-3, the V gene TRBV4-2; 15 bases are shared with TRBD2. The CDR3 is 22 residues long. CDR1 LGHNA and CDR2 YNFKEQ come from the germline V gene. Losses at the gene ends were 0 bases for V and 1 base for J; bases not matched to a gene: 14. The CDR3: CASSQDTERGLAGGMRTDTQYF. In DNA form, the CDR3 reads TGTGCCAGCAGCCAAGATACAGAGAGGGGACTAGCGGGAGGAATGCGCACAGATACGCAGTATTTT.

The CDR3 bases are TGTGCCAGCTCGAGCGGGATTCTTCGGGAGGAGCAGTACTTC. It yields the protein CASSSGILREEQYF. The chain links TRBV18 to TRBJ2-7; TRBD2 agrees at 7 bases. CDR1 and CDR2 (germline): KGHSH, LQKENI. The CDR3 has 14 amino acids. V lost 6 bases to trimming and J lost 7 bases; unmatched junction nucleotides: 12.

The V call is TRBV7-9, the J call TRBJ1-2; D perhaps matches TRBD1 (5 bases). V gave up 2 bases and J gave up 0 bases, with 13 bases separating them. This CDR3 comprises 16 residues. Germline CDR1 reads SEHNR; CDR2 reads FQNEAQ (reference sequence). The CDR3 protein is CASSLYLGLTNYGYTF. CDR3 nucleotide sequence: TGTGCCAGCAGCTTATATTTGGGACTCACTAACTATGGCTACACCTTC.

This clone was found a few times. CDR3 region: CASSTETLIYNEQFF. Here the CDR3 DNA reads TGTGCCAGCAGTACCGAGACTCTGATCTACAATGAGCAGTTCTTC. The chain couples TRBV28 to TRBJ2-1, with D unresolved. CDR1 and CDR2 (germline): MDHEN, SYDVKM. Trimming removed 5 bases from V and 3 bases from J, with 14 bases in between. This CDR3 comprises 15 residues.

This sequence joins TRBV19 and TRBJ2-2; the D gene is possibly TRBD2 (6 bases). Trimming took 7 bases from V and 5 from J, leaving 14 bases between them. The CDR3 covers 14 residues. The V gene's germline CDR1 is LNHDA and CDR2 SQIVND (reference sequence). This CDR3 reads CASMSLGTTGELFF. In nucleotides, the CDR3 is TGTGCCAGTATGAGCCTGGGGACTACCGGGGAGCTGTTTTTT.

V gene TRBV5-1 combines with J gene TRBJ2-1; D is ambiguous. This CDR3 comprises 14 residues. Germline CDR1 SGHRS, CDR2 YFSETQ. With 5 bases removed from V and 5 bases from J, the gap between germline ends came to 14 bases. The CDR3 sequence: CASRSTRQDNEQFF. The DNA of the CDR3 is TGCGCCAGCAGATCAACCCGACAAGACAATGAGCAGTTCTTC.

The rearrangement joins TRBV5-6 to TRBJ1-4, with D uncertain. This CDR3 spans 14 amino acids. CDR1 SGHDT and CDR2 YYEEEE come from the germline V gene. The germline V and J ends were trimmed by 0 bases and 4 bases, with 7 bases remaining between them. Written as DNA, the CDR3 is TGTGCCAGCAGCTTGGGGCTACGTAATGAAAAACTGTTTTTT. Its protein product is CASSLGLRNEKLFF.

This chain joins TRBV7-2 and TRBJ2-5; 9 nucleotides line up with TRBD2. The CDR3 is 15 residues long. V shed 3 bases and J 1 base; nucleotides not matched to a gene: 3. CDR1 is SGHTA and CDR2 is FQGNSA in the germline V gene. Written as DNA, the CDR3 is TGTGCCAGCAGCTTTAGCGGGAGCCGCCAAGAGACCCAGTACTTC. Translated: CASSFSGSRQETQYF.

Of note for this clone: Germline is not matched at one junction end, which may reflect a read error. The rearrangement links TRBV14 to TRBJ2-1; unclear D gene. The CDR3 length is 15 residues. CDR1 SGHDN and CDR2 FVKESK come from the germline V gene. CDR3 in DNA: TGTGCCAGCAGCCAGACCTCCTATCTCTACACTGAGCAGTTCTTC. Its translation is CASSQTSYLYTEQFF.

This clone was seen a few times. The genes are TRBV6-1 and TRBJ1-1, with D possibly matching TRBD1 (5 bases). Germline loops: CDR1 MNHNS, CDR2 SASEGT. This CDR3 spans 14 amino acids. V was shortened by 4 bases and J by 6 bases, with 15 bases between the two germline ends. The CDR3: CASSGGFPRPEAFF. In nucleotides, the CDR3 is TGTGCCAGCAGTGGGGGGTTTCCGAGACCTGAAGCTTTCTTT.

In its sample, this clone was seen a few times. Here the CDR3 reads CASSSLGPGQGASGYTF. The CDR3 DNA follows: TGTGCCAGCAGTTCGTTGGGGCCGGGACAGGGGGCGTCGGGCTACACCTTC. The rearrangement joins TRBV28 to TRBJ1-2, with 12 positions matching TRBD1. J gave up 8 bases and V 4 bases, and 14 bases lay outside the gene matches. This CDR3 has 17 residues. The germline gives CDR1 MDHEN, CDR2 SYDVKM.

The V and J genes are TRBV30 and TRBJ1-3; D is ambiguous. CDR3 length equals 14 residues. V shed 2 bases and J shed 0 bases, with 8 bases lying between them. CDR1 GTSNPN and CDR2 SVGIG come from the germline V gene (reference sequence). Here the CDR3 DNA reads TGTGCCTGGAGTTCTCTTAGCTCTGGAAACACCATATATTTT. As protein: CAWSSLSSGNTIYF.

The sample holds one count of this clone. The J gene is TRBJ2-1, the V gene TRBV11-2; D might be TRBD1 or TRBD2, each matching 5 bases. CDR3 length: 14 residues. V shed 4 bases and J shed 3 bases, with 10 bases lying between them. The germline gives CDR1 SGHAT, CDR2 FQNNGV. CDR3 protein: CASSSGALYNEQFF. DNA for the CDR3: TGTGCCAGCAGCTCCGGGGCTCTCTACAATGAGCAGTTCTTC.

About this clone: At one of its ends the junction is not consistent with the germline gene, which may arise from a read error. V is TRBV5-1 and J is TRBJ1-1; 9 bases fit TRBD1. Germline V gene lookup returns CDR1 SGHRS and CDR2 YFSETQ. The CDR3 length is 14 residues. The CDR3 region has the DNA TGCGCCAGCAGCCCAGGACAGGGGAACCCTGAAGCTTTCTTT. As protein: CASSPGQGNPEAFF. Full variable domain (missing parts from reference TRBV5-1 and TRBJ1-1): KAGVTQTPRYLIKTRGQQVTLSCSPISGHRSVSWYQQTPGQGLQFLFEYFSETQRNKGNFPGRFSGRQFSNSRSEMNVSTLELGDSALYLCASSPGQGNPEAFFGQGTRLTVV.

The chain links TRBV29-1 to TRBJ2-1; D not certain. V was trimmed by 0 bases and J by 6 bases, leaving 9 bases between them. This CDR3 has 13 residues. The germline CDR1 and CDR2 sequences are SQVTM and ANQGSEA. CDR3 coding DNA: TGCAGCGTTGAAGATCTAGTCCCCAATGAGCAGTTCTTC. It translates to CSVEDLVPNEQFF.

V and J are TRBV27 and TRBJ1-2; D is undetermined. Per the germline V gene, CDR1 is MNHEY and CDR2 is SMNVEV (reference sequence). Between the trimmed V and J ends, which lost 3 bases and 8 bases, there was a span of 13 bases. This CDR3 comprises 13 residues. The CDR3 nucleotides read TGTGCCAGCAGTTTCGGCCAAAGGAAGGGCTACACCTTC. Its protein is CASSFGQRKGYTF.

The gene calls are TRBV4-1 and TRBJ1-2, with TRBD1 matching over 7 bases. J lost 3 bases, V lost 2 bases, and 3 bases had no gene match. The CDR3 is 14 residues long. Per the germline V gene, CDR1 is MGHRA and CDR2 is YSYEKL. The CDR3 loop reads CASSQKGTDYGYTF. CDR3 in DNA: TGCGCCAGCAGCCAAAAAGGGACAGACTATGGCTACACCTTC.

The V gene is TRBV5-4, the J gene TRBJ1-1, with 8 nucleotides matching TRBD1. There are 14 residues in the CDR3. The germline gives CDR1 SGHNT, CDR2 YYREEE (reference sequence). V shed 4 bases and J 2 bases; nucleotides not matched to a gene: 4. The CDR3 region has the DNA TGTGCCAGCAGCCGGGGACAGGCTAACACTGAAGCTTTCTTT. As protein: CASSRGQANTEAFF. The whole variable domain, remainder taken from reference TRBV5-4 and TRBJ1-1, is ETGVTQSPTHLIKTRGQQVTLRCSSQSGHNTVSWYQQALGQGPQFIFQYYREEENGRGNFPPRFSGLQFPNYSSELNVNALELDDSALYLCASSRGQANTEAFFGQGTRLTVV.

Here the CDR3 DNA reads TGTGCCTGGAGTTCCGGGACAGGGGATGAAAAACTGTTTTTT. It encodes CAWSSGTGDEKLFF. This chain joins TRBV30 and TRBJ1-4, with TRBD1 matching over 10 bases. Germline V CDR1 and CDR2: GTSNPN, SVGIG (reference sequence). Trimming cost V 2 bases and J 6 bases; bases outside gene matches: 3. The CDR3 runs 14 residues.

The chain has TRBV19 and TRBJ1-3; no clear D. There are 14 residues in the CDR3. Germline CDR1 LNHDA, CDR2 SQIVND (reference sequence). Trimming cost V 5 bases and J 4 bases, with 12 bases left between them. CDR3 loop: CASSLAGPGNTIYF. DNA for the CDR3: TGTGCCAGTAGTTTGGCCGGGCCCGGAAACACCATATATTTT.

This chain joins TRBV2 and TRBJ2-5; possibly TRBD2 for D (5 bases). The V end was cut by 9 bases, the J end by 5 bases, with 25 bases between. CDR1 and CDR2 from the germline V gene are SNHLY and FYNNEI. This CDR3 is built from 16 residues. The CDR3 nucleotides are TGTGCCAGTAAGCGGTCGTCGGGTGATGGCAGGGAGACCCAGTACTTC. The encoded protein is CASKRSSGDGRETQYF.

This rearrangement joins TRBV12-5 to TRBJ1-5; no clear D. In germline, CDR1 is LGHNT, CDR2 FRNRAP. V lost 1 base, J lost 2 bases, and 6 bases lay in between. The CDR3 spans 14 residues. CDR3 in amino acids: CASGLGAGNQPQHF. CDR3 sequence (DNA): TGTGCTAGTGGTTTGGGCGCGGGCAATCAGCCCCAGCATTTT.